This T cell receptor beta chain was identified in a study of STAT3 mutations in large granular lymphocyte leukemia. As for this clone: Its antigen is not known.

Findings of the study overall: Every T-cell large granular lymphocyte leukemia patient had at least one immunodominant TCR beta clonotype. A small but highly pathogenic clone may have been missed.

Approximately 40,000 productive templates were obtained per sample on average. Data came from immunoSEQ multiplex PCR; TCRdb stores just in-frame clones and leaves some out. The top ten hold around 89% of the sample, which has 2,000 to 3,000 clones, about three fifths seen once. This CDR3 contains 14 residues. Germline CDR1 and CDR2: MGHRA and YSYEKL. The V and J ends lost 0 bases and 3 bases respectively, with 9 bases between them. The chain combines TRBV4-1 with TRBJ2-7; D remains ambiguous. The receptor comes from a man aged 60-69 years with T-cell large granular lymphocyte leukemia. Some clones in this sample may be carry-over from other donors' samples. Sequencing was carried out using peripheral blood mononuclear cells. The CDR3 DNA reads as TGCGCCAGCAGCCAAGATCCAGCTAGCTACGAGCAGTACTTC. Protein: CASSQDPASYEQYF.